This T cell receptor (beta chain) was recovered during a study of beta chain features in type 1 diabetes. CD45RO/CCR7/CD25/CD127/CD95/CD27 sorting isolated CD4+ naive, central memory, regulatory and stem cell-like memory cells. V lost 0 bases, J lost 5 bases, and 11 bases lay in between. CDR1 and CDR2 from the germline V gene are SGHRS and YFSETQ. This CDR3 comprises 14 residues. A few counts support this clone. As yet, its antigen is unknown. The study, taken as a whole, reports: When VDJ junctions were examined, type 1 diabetes patients showed fewer insertions and more deletions. TCRB CDR3 length was moderately but significantly reduced in all four CD4+ subsets of Type 1 diabetes patients. Within the patient group, naive, central memory and Treg TCRB repertoires appeared more similar to each other than within healthy donors.

The study reverse transcribed the entire isolated RNA, so it sequenced expressed TCRB transcripts. The average read count of naive, central memory and regulatory T cell samples was some 3.8 million. This table comes from immunoSEQ multiplex PCR, and its TCRdb copy is limited to in-frame clones, with some not included. Among 200,000 to 250,000 clones listed, roughly 17% were seen once. The material sequenced was naive CD4+ T cells from blood. This TCR was recovered from a man younger than 45 with type 1 diabetes. V and J are TRBV5-1 and TRBJ2-5; D unresolved. The CDR3 region is CASSLVGSGETQYF. CDR3 bases: TGCGCCAGCAGCTTGGTGGGGTCTGGTGAGACCCAGTACTTC.